A selection of T cell receptor beta chains follows, all from one sample in a study of tumor and adjacent non-tumor tissue in lung cancer. TCRdb re-called the multiplex PCR reads with MiXCR, one entry per CDR3 protein. The data hold some 84,000 distinct CDR3 sequences, with around three fifths observed a single time. The sequencing input was lung tumor tissue. The receptors originated from a man between 65 and 80 years old with non-small cell lung cancer. CDR3s include the opening cysteine and the closing phenylalanine or tryptophan. The D gene is left open where the match is weak. Rows give clone size only sometimes, using once, few, many, or a class for an expanded clone.

j_gene	d_gene	abundance	v_gene	CDR3nt	CDR3aa
TRBJ1-1	TRBD1	NA	TRBV20-1	TGCAGTGCTAGAAATGCCGGGACAGCAAAGACTGAAGCTTTCTTT	CSARNAGTAKTEAFF
TRBJ2-7	TRBD1	NA	TRBV4-1	TGCGCCAGTAGCCAAGCACAGGGGCTTCTTTACGAGCAGTACTTC	CASSQAQGLLYEQYF
TRBJ2-1	NA	NA	TRBV11-2	TGTGCCAGCGGCATTCAGCCCGGGGTCTCCTACAATGAGCAGTTCTTC	CASGIQPGVSYNEQFF
TRBJ1-5	NA	NA	TRBV7-9	TGTGCCAGCAGCCCCCCTGGGACGGCTAATCAGCCCCATCATTTT	CASSPPGTANQPHHF
TRBJ2-2	TRBD1	few	TRBV7-3	TGTGCCAGCAGCATTAGACAGGGGGGTACCGGGGAGCTGTTTTTT	CASSIRQGGTGELFF
TRBJ1-3	NA	NA	TRBV11-2	TGTGCCAGCAACCCTCTCCACCAGGGGCCCGGAAACACCATATATTTT	CASNPLHQGPGNTIYF
TRBJ1-2	NA	NA	TRBV11-3	TGTGCCAGCAGCTTAGATCTGGGTTACGGCTACACCTTC	CASSLDLGYGYTF
TRBJ2-7	NA	NA	TRBV6-9	TGTGCCAGTAGTTATATCGCGCGGGTTCTGCGCTACGAGCAGTACTTC	CASSYIARVLRYEQYF
TRBJ2-3	TRBD2	NA	TRBV29-1	TGCAGCGATAAAGCGGGGAACACAGATACGCAGTGTTTT	CSDKAGNTDTQCF
TRBJ2-1	TRBD2	once	TRBV11-2	TGTGCCAGCATCGGGACTAGCGAGGAAGGCTACAATGATCAGTTCTTC	CASIGTSEEGYNDQFF
TRBJ2-5	NA	few	TRBV20-1	TGCAGTGCTAGTCCGGCGTACCAAGAGACCCAGTACTTC	CSASPAYQETQYF
TRBJ1-1	NA	NA	TRBV4-1	TGCGCCAGCAGCCAAGTTGCGGGGATCACCGAAGCTTTCTTT	CASSQVAGITEAFF
TRBJ2-6	TRBD1	NA	TRBV11-2	TGTGCCAGCAGCTCTCCGAGGGGAAGAGGGGGCCCTGGGGCCAACGTCCTGACCTTC	CASSSPRGRGGPGANVLTF
TRBJ1-2	NA	many	TRBV5-4	TGTGCCAGCAGCCCAAGGGGACAAACTAACTATGGCTACACCTTC	CASSPRGQTNYGYTF
TRBJ1-5	TRBD1	many	TRBV4-1	TGCGCCAGCAGCCAAGGTTACAGGGGAGGAGATCAGCCCCAGCATTTT	CASSQGYRGGDQPQHF
TRBJ2-5	NA	NA	TRBV11-2	TGTGCCTGCAGCTTAGCCTCAGACGGGAGCCCGGGGGAGAAGCAGTACTTC	CACSLASDGSPGEKQYF
TRBJ2-3	NA	NA	TRBV11-2	TGTGCCAGCGGCCCAATTCAGGGTACCAATGTCACAGATACGCAGTATTTT	CASGPIQGTNVTDTQYF
TRBJ2-5	NA	NA	TRBV5-5	TGTGCCAGCAGCGGTTCCATGGGGACCCAGTACTTC	CASSGSMGTQYF
TRBJ2-2	NA	NA	TRBV28	TGTACCAGCAGTTTGGGTGGAGGGGGTCTACTCGCGAACACCGGGAAGCTGTTTTTT	CTSSLGGGGLLANTGKLFF
TRBJ2-5	NA	few	TRBV11-2	TGTGCTAGCAGCTTAAGACCCTGGAGTCAAGAGACCCAGTACTTC	CASSLRPWSQETQYF
TRBJ2-7	NA	NA	TRBV10-3	TGTGCCATCAGCTCGACCTTGGTGGACGGTTACGAGCAGTACTTC	CAISSTLVDGYEQYF
TRBJ2-1	NA	few	TRBV5-4	TGTGCCTGCAGCGGGTCGATCGTCCGCCATGAGCAGTTCTTC	CACSGSIVRHEQFF
TRBJ2-1	NA	NA	TRBV4-2	TGTGCCTGCAGCCAAGAGGCAGTTTACCCCCTCAATGAGCAGTTCTTC	CACSQEAVYPLNEQFF
TRBJ2-1	NA	many	TRBV4-2	TGTGCCAGCAGCATCCGGGAAGACAATGAGCAGTTCTTC	CASSIREDNEQFF
TRBJ2-3	NA	NA	TRBV6-2/TRBV6-3	TGTGCCAGCTCCAGTGTGCAGCGTGAGCGTGCGCAGTATTTT	CASSSVQRERAQYF
TRBJ2-1	TRBD1	NA	TRBV6-1	TGTGCCGACAGAGAGGGACAGCCCCTGCTGAATGAGCAGTTCTTC	CADREGQPLLNEQFF
TRBJ2-1	NA	NA	TRBV11-3	TGCGCCAGCAGTTCCGGAGGCCGTATCAATGAGCAGTTCTTC	CASSSGGRINEQFF
TRBJ2-7	NA	NA	TRBV5-4	TGTGCTAGCAACTTTGGGGGACAGAGGGGGGACTACGAGCAGTACTTC	CASNFGGQRGDYEQYF
TRBJ1-1	NA	NA	TRBV29-1	TGCAGCGTATCATCCGCAGGAAGAGAAGCTTTCTTT	CSVSSAGREAFF
TRBJ1-1	NA	many	TRBV4-1	TGCGCCAGCAGCCAAGGACTCGTGAACACTGAAGCTTTCTTT	CASSQGLVNTEAFF
TRBJ2-5	TRBD2	NA	TRBV30	TGTGCCTGGAGTAACACCCCTAGCGGGGGGGATAGGGAGACCCAGTACTTC	CAWSNTPSGGDRETQYF
TRBJ2-7	NA	NA	TRBV6-2/TRBV6-3	TGTGCCAGCAGTTACCGTGACAGTTCTCGTTACTTC	CASSYRDSSRYF
TRBJ2-1	NA	once	TRBV4-1	TGCGCTAGCAGGGGCGGGGGTCCTTCCTACGATGAGCAGTTCTTC	CASRGGGPSYDEQFF
TRBJ2-2	NA	NA	TRBV11-2	TGTGCCAGCAGCTCACAGGGACCCGGGAAGCTGTTTTTT	CASSSQGPGKLFF
TRBJ2-3	NA	NA	TRBV11-2	TGTGCGAGCAGCTTGGCAGGGACGATGGTCGTCACAGATACGCAGTATTTT	CASSLAGTMVVTDTQYF
TRBJ2-7	TRBD1	NA	TRBV29-1	TGCAGTGCCCAACAGGGGAGAAGCGAGCACTACTTC	CSAQQGRSEHYF
TRBJ1-6	TRBD1	NA	TRBV2	TGTGCCAGCAGTTCGGACAGGGTTAATTCACCCCTCCACTTT	CASSSDRVNSPLHF